This entry lists 10 T cell receptor beta chains sequenced from one sample in a study of CD8 T cells in Susac syndrome. Random hexamers served to reverse transcribe roughly 0.45 to 1 ug RNA. TCRdb re-derived calls from the immunoSEQ multiplex PCR reads in MiXCR, one entry per CDR3 protein. Here the sample spans approximately 130,000 distinct CDR3 sequences, about 90% being singletons. Sequenced input: CD8+ T cells from PBMCs. These TCRs come from a human donor with multiple sclerosis.

This clonotype was seen only a few times. V and J are TRBV7-2 and TRBJ1-2; D call uncertain. Trimming shortened V by 1 base and J by 3 bases, and 3 bases separated the two germline ends. CDR3 length equals 12 residues. Germline CDR1 SGHTA, CDR2 FQGNSA. CDR3 amino acids: CASSLDHYGYTF. CDR3 in DNA: TGTGCCAGCAGCTTAGACCACTATGGCTACACCTTC.

The chain has TRBV25-1 and TRBJ2-1; a weak D match, TRBD2 (5 bases). The CDR3 runs 12 residues. The V and J ends lost 7 bases and 8 bases respectively, with 12 bases between them. Germline CDR1 reads MGHDK; CDR2 reads SYGVNS. The CDR3 sequence: CASTLMGDEQFF. The CDR3 DNA reads as TGTGCCAGCACCCTGATGGGAGATGAGCAGTTCTTC.

The gene calls are TRBV2 and TRBJ2-7; 10 positions match TRBD1. The CDR3 is 15 amino acids. V dropped 8 bases and J dropped 5; count of bases not matched to a gene: 12. Germline V CDR1 and CDR2: SNHLY, FYNNEI. Written as DNA, the CDR3 is TGTGCCAGCCTCCTAGGACAGGGGGATCTTGACGAGCAGTACTTC. It yields the protein CASLLGQGDLDEQYF. Together with reference TRBV2 and TRBJ2-7, the CDR3 gives the full variable domain: EPEVTQTPSHQVTQMGQEVILRCVPISNHLYFYWYRQILGQKVEFLVSFYNNEISEKSEIFDDQFSVERPDGSNFTLKIRSTKLEDSAMYFCASLLGQGDLDEQYFGPGTRLTVT.

This rearrangement joins TRBV4-3 to TRBJ2-1; perhaps TRBD2 as D (5 bases). Germline assignment: CDR1 LGHNA and CDR2 YSLEER. Trimming removed 4 bases from V and 8 bases from J, with 12 bases in between. CDR3 length: 13 residues. The CDR3 here is CASSPLGADEQFF. The CDR3 DNA is TGCGCCAGCAGCCCCTTGGGAGCGGATGAGCAGTTCTTC.

This clonotype was detected once. The chain is built from TRBV20-1 and TRBJ2-2, with D tentatively TRBD1 or TRBD2 (5 bases each). Per germline, CDR1 DFQATT and CDR2 SNEGSKA (reference sequence). There are 14 residues in the CDR3. The DNA for the CDR3 is TGCAGCCCCCGGGACCTTGAGGGAACCGGGGAGCTGTTTTTT. It encodes CSPRDLEGTGELFF.

V gene TRBV13 combines with J gene TRBJ2-3, with a weak D call TRBD2 (5 bases). This CDR3 comprises 19 residues. V was trimmed by 2 bases and J by 7 bases, leaving 28 bases between them. CDR1 is PRHDT, CDR2 FYEKMQ, per germline (reference sequence). CDR3 nucleotides: TGTGCCAGCAGCTTATCCTATCAGCCCCCGGACTCGGAAGTTCATACGCAGTATTTT. This translates into CASSLSYQPPDSEVHTQYF.

This chain links TRBV28 with TRBJ2-2, with D maybe TRBD1 (5 bases). The germline gives CDR1 MDHEN, CDR2 SYDVKM. V was clipped by 6 bases and J by 5 bases, with 13 bases between them. The CDR3 is 14 amino acids. The CDR3 nucleotides read TGTGCCAGCAGGCAACGGACATCGACCGGGGAGCTGTTTTTT. It codes for CASRQRTSTGELFF.

The J gene is TRBJ2-3, the V gene TRBV2, with D maybe TRBD2 (7 bases). Deletions cut 2 bases from V and 2 bases from J, with 14 bases between. Germline V gene data show CDR1 as SNHLY and CDR2 as FYNNEI. The CDR3 sequence is 16 residues long. The DNA for the CDR3 is TGTGCCAGCAGTGAAAAGGGGGGAGGGATCACAGATACGCAGTATTTT. As protein: CASSEKGGGITDTQYF.

The chain combines TRBV20-1 with TRBJ2-5; TRBD2 is a possible D gene (5 bases). The V gene's germline CDR1 is DFQATT and CDR2 SNEGSKA (reference sequence). This CDR3 has 15 residues. The ends were cut back, 6 bases at V and 5 bases at J, with 22 bases in the middle. In nucleotides, the CDR3 is TGCAGTGCCCCCCTGACGGGGTTCCTGGGGGAGACCCAGTACTTC. Amino acid sequence: CSAPLTGFLGETQYF.

This chain uses TRBV20-1 with TRBJ1-2; TRBD1 agrees at 12 bases. V trimming: 6 bases; J trimming: 3 bases; junction bases outside the gene matches: 20. Germline V gene lookup returns CDR1 DFQATT and CDR2 SNEGSKA (reference sequence). There are 19 residues in the CDR3. CDR3 in DNA: TGCAGTGCCGCCCGGAGAGGGACAGGGGGCAACCACGGAGACTATGGCTACACCTTC. Translating gives CSAARRGTGGNHGDYGYTF.